This TCR beta chain was retrieved from a study of cytomegalovirus exposure and HLA in healthy donors. General study points: TCR beta chains associated with HLA were, in a later analysis, more clonally expanded than equally common others.

Trimming stripped 4 bases from V and 2 bases from J, with 19 bases between. The CDR3 totals 16 residues. CDR1 is SGHNT, CDR2 YYREEE, per germline (reference sequence). This clone was seen a few times. The antigen remains undetermined. The PCR made use of 60 Vbeta and 13 Jbeta primers. Measured with immunoSEQ multiplex PCR; TCRdb has only the in-frame clones, and not every one. The sample lists tens of thousands of clones; roughly four fifths were seen once. This sequence joins TRBV5-4 and TRBJ2-7; the D gene is possibly TRBD2 (5 bases). The specimen was PBMCs. The TCR comes from a man aged 25-45 years in good health and CMV-seronegative. The CDR3 loop is CASSPSRLRGTYEQYF. The CDR3 region has the DNA TGTGCCAGCAGCCCTAGTCGGCTCCGAGGGACCTACGAGCAGTACTTC.